The 8 T cell receptor beta chains below were found in one sample sequenced in a study of shared clonotypes between healthy human individuals. Generated by immunoSEQ multiplex PCR, the TCRdb table keeps only in-frame clones and is missing some. The sample carries fewer than 1.8 million clones, approximately 98.5% recorded once. What was sequenced was naive CD4+ T cells sorted from blood. Subset defined: CD45RA+ positively selected. The source is a man aged 25 to 40 in good health.

J is TRBJ1-5 and V is TRBV5-8; a possible D gene is TRBD1 (6 bases). V was shortened by 4 bases and J by 5 bases, with 16 bases between the two germline ends. The germline V gene has CDR1 SGHTS and CDR2 YDEGEE. CDR3 length equals 15 residues. This CDR3 is CASSPGTSWDQPQHF. CDR3 bases: TGTGCCAGCAGCCCAGGGACAAGTTGGGATCAGCCCCAGCATTTT.

The chain recombines TRBV29-1 with TRBJ2-1; 10 bases are shared with TRBD2. V dropped 7 bases and J dropped 4; count of bases not matched to a gene: 10. This CDR3 has 15 amino acids. Germline V gene sequence: CDR1 SQVTM, CDR2 ANQGSEA. The CDR3 protein is CSGGSGRTYYNEQFF. The CDR3 bases are TGCAGCGGGGGTAGCGGGAGGACCTATTACAATGAGCAGTTCTTC.

The chain joins TRBV5-4 to TRBJ1-5, with a weak D call TRBD1 (5 bases). The ends were cut back, 0 bases at V and 0 bases at J, with 7 bases in the middle. CDR3 length: 15 residues. The V gene's germline CDR1 is SGHNT and CDR2 YYREEE (reference sequence). The CDR3: CASSLAGGSNQPQHF. The CDR3 coding sequence is TGTGCCAGCAGCTTGGCCGGGGGTAGCAATCAGCCCCAGCATTTT.

This chain uses TRBV7-2 with TRBJ2-3, with unresolved D. Trimming pared 5 bases from V and 2 bases from J, leaving 11 bases between. Germline CDR1 SGHTA, CDR2 FQGNSA. CDR3 length: 14 residues. In nucleotides, the CDR3 is TGTGCCAGCAGCACCGGGTTGCACACAGATACGCAGTATTTT. Translated, it gives CASSTGLHTDTQYF.

The chain recombines TRBV20-1 with TRBJ2-1; D is unresolved. V dropped 5 bases and J dropped 9 bases, with 11 bases sitting between them. Germline loops: CDR1 DFQATT, CDR2 SNEGSKA (reference sequence). There are 11 residues in the CDR3. CDR3 DNA: TGCAGTGCTGGTCTAGGGTTTGAGCAGTTCTTC. This gives the protein CSAGLGFEQFF.

The chain links TRBV7-6 to TRBJ1-5; possible D gene TRBD1, 6 bases. The V gene lost 5 bases and the J gene lost 5 bases, with 19 bases spanning the gap. Germline V gives CDR1 SGHVS, CDR2 FNYEAQ. The CDR3 contains 16 residues. Written as DNA, the CDR3 is TGTGCCAGCAGCCAAGGGGGAGGGATGAGGGATCAGCCCCAGCATTTT. Protein sequence: CASSQGGGMRDQPQHF.

This clone showed up just once. V is TRBV28 and J is TRBJ2-3, with 13 bases aligning to TRBD2. From germline, CDR1 is MDHEN and CDR2 SYDVKM. This CDR3 contains 16 residues. The chain's CDR3 is CVSGTSGKGGTDTQYF. The CDR3 DNA reads TGTGTATCGGGGACTAGCGGGAAGGGAGGGACAGATACGCAGTATTTT. Variable domain in full (rest from reference TRBV28 and TRBJ2-3): DVKVTQSSRYLVKRTGEKVFLECVQDMDHENMFWYRQDPGLGLRLIYFSYDVKMKEKGDIPEGYSVSREKKERFSLILESASTNQTSMYLCVSGTSGKGGTDTQYFGPGTRLTVL.

The V gene is TRBV6-5, the J gene TRBJ2-3; 11 positions match TRBD2. This CDR3 is built from 14 residues. CDR1 and CDR2 (germline): MNHEY, SVGAGI. J lost 5 bases, V lost 8 bases, and 6 bases had no gene match. The CDR3 here is CASSASGRLDTQYF. The CDR3, as DNA: TGTGCCAGCTCTGCTAGCGGGAGGCTAGATACGCAGTATTTT.